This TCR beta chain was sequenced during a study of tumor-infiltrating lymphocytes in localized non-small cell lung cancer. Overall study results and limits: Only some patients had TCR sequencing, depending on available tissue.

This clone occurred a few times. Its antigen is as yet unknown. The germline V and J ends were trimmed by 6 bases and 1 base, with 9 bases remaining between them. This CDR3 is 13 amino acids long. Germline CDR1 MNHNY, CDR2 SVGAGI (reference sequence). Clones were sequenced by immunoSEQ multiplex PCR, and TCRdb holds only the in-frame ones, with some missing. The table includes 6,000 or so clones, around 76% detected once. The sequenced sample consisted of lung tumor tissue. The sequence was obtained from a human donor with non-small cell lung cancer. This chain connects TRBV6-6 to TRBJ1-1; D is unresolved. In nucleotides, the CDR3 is TGTGCCAGCAGCCCGGGGAAGAACACTGAAGCTTTCTTT. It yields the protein CASSPGKNTEAFF.